The entry that follows covers one TCR beta chain sequence. Its specificity is not known. TCRdb's table, derived via immunoSEQ multiplex PCR, lists solely in-frame clones and lacks some. The table shows about 2.4 million clones, with more than 85% occurring only once. Trimming took 3 bases from V and 2 from J, leaving 12 bases between them. The CDR3 is 15 amino acids. Germline values: CDR1 LGHNA, CDR2 YNFKEQ. This record comes from a study of shared clonotypes between healthy human individuals. Study findings and constraints: Naive CD4 clonotypes overlapped across a handful of donors at roughly 5%.

The chain uses TRBV4-2 and TRBJ2-3; no definite D call. The TCR comes from a man younger than 35 in good health. Some clones in this sample may be carry-over from other donors' samples. The sequenced sample was naive CD4+ T cells from PBMCs. Specified subset: CD45RA+ positively selected. CDR3 residues: CASSHPRGNTDTQYF. DNA of the CDR3: TGTGCCAGCAGCCACCCCCGCGGTAACACAGATACGCAGTATTTT.